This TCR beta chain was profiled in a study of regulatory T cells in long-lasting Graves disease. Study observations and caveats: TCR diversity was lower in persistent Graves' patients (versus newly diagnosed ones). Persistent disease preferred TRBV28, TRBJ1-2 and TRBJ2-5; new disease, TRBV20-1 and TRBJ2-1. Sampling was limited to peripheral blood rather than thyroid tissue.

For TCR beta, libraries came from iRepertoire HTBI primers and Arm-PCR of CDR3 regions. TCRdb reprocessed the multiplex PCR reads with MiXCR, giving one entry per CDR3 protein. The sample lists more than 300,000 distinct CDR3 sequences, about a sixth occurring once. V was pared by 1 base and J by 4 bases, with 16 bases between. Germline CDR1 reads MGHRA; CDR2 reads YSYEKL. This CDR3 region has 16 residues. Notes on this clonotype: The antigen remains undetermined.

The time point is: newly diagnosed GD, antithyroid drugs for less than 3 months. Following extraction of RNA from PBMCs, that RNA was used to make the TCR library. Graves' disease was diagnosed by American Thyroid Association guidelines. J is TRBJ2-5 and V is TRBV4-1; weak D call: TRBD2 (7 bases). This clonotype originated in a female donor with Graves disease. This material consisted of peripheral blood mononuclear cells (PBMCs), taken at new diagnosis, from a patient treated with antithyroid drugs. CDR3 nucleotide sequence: TGCGCCAGCAGCCAAGCACTAGCGTGGGGGCTAGAGACCCAGTACTTC. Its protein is CASSQALAWGLETQYF.